A selection of T cell receptor beta chains follows, all from one sample in a study of T-cell reconstitution after alpha-beta-depleted transplantation in children. TCRdb itself ran the PCR reads through MiXCR, one entry per CDR3 protein. This sample yields approximately 420,000 distinct CDR3 sequences, of which 9.5% to 13% are seen a single time; over 4.5% belongs to the top ten. Source: PBMCs from the stem cell graft donor, taken from the stem cell graft. The origin of the receptors is a human donor who donated a stem cell graft to a child with acute myeloid leukemia. Both conserved end residues are part of each CDR3. A D gene is named only where the DNA matches it firmly. Where a row states a size, it is once, few, many or the class of an expanded clone; other rows omit it.

v_call	d_call	j_call	clone_size	cdr3_aa	cdr3_nt
TRBV5-6	TRBD1	TRBJ2-5	NA	CASSLLQGWETQYF	TGTGCCAGCAGCCTACTACAGGGGTGGGAGACCCAGTACTTC
TRBV6-2/TRBV6-3	NA	TRBJ2-7	once	CASSFGQRDYSYEQYF	TGTGCCAGCAGTTTTGGACAGCGGGACTACTCCTACGAGCAGTACTTC
TRBV5-1	TRBD1	TRBJ2-3	many	CASSVGQGTDTQYF	TGTGCCAGCAGCGTCGGACAGGGGACAGATACGCAGTATTTT
TRBV9	TRBD2	TRBJ2-3	many	CASSARLAGGVDTQYF	TGTGCCAGCAGCGCCCGACTAGCGGGGGGCGTAGATACGCAGTATTTT
TRBV29-1	TRBD2	TRBJ2-3	many	CSVPGGSGDTQYF	TGCAGCGTGCCGGGCGGTAGCGGGGATACGCAGTATTTT
TRBV9	TRBD2	TRBJ2-2	NA	CASSPIAGSGELFF	TGTGCCAGCAGCCCCATAGCGGGATCGGGGGAGCTGTTTTTT
TRBV10-3	NA	TRBJ1-3	NA	CAIGRGNTIYF	TGTGCCATCGGGAGAGGAAACACCATATATTTT
TRBV5-6	NA	TRBJ1-2	NA	CASSLMGEPIYGYTF	TGTGCCAGCAGCTTGATGGGGGAGCCGATCTATGGCTACACCTTC
TRBV5-1	NA	TRBJ2-6	NA	CASRSLPGVTYPGANVLTF	TGCGCCAGCAGATCGCTCCCAGGGGTAACCTACCCTGGGGCCAACGTCCTGACTTTC
TRBV5-1	TRBD2	TRBJ2-1	many	CASSFTTSGRGDNEQFF	TGCGCCAGCAGCTTCACGACTAGCGGGAGGGGGGATAATGAGCAGTTCTTC
TRBV3-1	NA	TRBJ1-2	few	CASSQAIQGTNYGYTF	TGTGCCAGCAGCCAAGCCATACAGGGAACTAACTATGGCTACACCTTC
TRBV29-1	NA	TRBJ2-7	many	CSVGQPTGQYF	TGCAGCGTAGGCCAACCCACGGGGCAGTACTTC
TRBV10-3	NA	TRBJ2-4	NA	CAISETAKNIQYF	TGTGCCATCAGTGAGACAGCCAAAAACATTCAGTACTTC
TRBV3-1	TRBD2	TRBJ2-2	NA	CASNKTLAGKVNTGELFF	TGTGCCAGCAACAAGACACTAGCGGGAAAGGTGAACACCGGGGAGCTGTTTTTT
TRBV5-1	TRBD2	TRBJ2-7	NA	CASQVSSGSYEQYF	TGCGCCAGTCAGGTTTCTAGCGGGAGTTACGAGCAGTACTTC
TRBV27	NA	TRBJ2-3	few	CASWGRGATTDTQYF	TGTGCCAGCTGGGGCAGGGGGGCCACCACAGATACGCAGTATTTT
TRBV5-8	NA	TRBJ2-4	few	CASSSQGNIQYF	TGTGCCAGCAGCTCACAGGGAAACATTCAGTACTTC
TRBV20-1	TRBD1	TRBJ1-6	NA	CSATGTAYNSPLHF	TGCAGTGCTACCGGGACAGCATATAATTCACCCCTCCACTTT
TRBV20-1	TRBD2	TRBJ2-7	NA	CSAAGGTARDEQYF	TGCAGTGCTGCGGGAGGGACCGCGCGGGACGAGCAGTACTTC
TRBV7-9	TRBD2	TRBJ2-1	few	CASSSGLAPYNEQFF	TGTGCCAGCAGCTCCGGACTAGCCCCCTACAATGAGCAGTTCTTC
TRBV25-1	NA	TRBJ2-4	NA	CASSEYRTNVAKNIQYF	TGTGCCAGCAGTGAATACCGGACAAACGTAGCCAAAAACATTCAGTACTTC
TRBV5-1	TRBD2	TRBJ2-2	few	CASSSGTSRTGELFF	TGCGCCAGCAGCTCCGGGACTAGCCGCACCGGGGAGCTGTTTTTT
TRBV2	TRBD1	TRBJ1-4	NA	CASRVQGASNEKLFF	TGTGCCAGCAGGGTTCAGGGGGCGTCCAATGAAAAACTGTTTTTT
TRBV27	NA	TRBJ2-3	many	CASSLFRVPRQGTDTQYF	TGTGCCAGCAGTTTATTTAGGGTGCCCCGCCAGGGCACAGATACGCAGTATTTT
TRBV6-1	NA	TRBJ1-5	few	CASRPFPQGDQPQHF	TGTGCCAGCAGACCTTTCCCCCAGGGTGATCAGCCCCAGCATTTT
TRBV5-5	TRBD1	TRBJ2-3	many	CASSLAWTGGDTQYF	TGTGCCAGCAGCTTGGCCTGGACAGGGGGAGATACGCAGTATTTT
TRBV5-1	NA	TRBJ1-4	NA	CASSTGRGKEKLFF	TGCGCCAGCAGCACGGGCCGCGGTAAGGAAAAACTGTTTTTT
TRBV11-1	NA	TRBJ1-2	few	CASSNRAPGHQKGYGYTF	TGTGCCAGCAGCAACAGAGCGCCGGGACACCAAAAGGGGTATGGCTACACCTTC
TRBV10-2	TRBD2	TRBJ2-2	few	CASSEFLAGGSVGELFF	TGCGCCAGCAGTGAGTTTCTAGCGGGGGGGTCCGTCGGGGAGCTGTTTTTT
TRBV20-1	NA	TRBJ1-5	few	CSAHPKGIGNQPQHF	TGCAGTGCTCATCCTAAGGGGATCGGCAATCAGCCCCAGCATTTT
TRBV5-1	NA	TRBJ1-3	NA	CASSLLTGTSGNTIYF	TGCGCCAGCAGCTTGCTGACGGGGACTTCTGGAAACACCATATATTTT
TRBV5-1	NA	TRBJ1-5	many	CASSLGEGDQPQHF	TGCGCCAGCAGCTTGGGGGAGGGTGATCAGCCCCAGCATTTT
TRBV20-1	TRBD2	TRBJ2-1	NA	CSARDLASGGAREQFF	TGCAGTGCTAGAGATCTCGCTAGCGGGGGGGCCAGGGAGCAGTTCTTC
TRBV5-5	TRBD2	TRBJ2-3	few	CASSLGGLAGGTDTQYF	TGTGCCAGCAGCTTGGGCGGACTAGCGGGGGGCACAGATACGCAGTATTTT
TRBV15	TRBD1	TRBJ2-1	NA	CATSLKTGAFYNEQFF	TGTGCCACCAGCCTCAAGACAGGGGCCTTTTACAATGAGCAGTTCTTC
TRBV6-1	NA	TRBJ2-2	many	CASRETSGTGELFF	TGTGCCAGCAGAGAAACTAGTGGCACCGGGGAGCTGTTTTTT
TRBV27	TRBD1	TRBJ2-1	few	CASSSAQGAVGYNEQFF	TGTGCCAGCAGTTCGGCACAGGGGGCGGTGGGGTACAATGAGCAGTTCTTC
TRBV20-1	TRBD2	TRBJ2-7	NA	CSARNFAGGPSYEQYF	TGCAGTGCTAGGAATTTTGCGGGAGGGCCATCCTACGAGCAGTACTTC
TRBV9	TRBD1	TRBJ1-1	NA	CASSAGAGGDGTEAFF	TGTGCCAGCAGCGCGGGCGCAGGGGGCGACGGCACTGAAGCTTTCTTT
TRBV29-1	NA	TRBJ2-5	NA	CSVERDLQETQYF	TGCAGCGTTGAAAGGGATCTTCAAGAGACCCAGTACTTC
TRBV12-3/TRBV12-4	NA	TRBJ2-1	few	CASSFTGGPINEQFF	TGTGCCAGCAGTTTTACGGGGGGCCCTATCAATGAGCAGTTCTTC
TRBV20-1	NA	TRBJ1-2	many	CSALRGDGYGYTF	TGCAGTGCCCTACGCGGGGACGGATATGGCTACACCTTC
TRBV5-1	NA	TRBJ2-3	many	CASSIGGDTQYF	TGCGCCAGCAGCATCGGTGGAGATACGCAGTATTTT
TRBV6-1	NA	TRBJ1-5	NA	CASSEFNSNQPQHF	TGTGCCAGCAGTGAATTTAATAGCAATCAGCCCCAGCATTTT
TRBV14	NA	TRBJ1-6	NA	CASSPNEGLDNSPLHF	TGTGCCAGCAGCCCTAACGAGGGTCTTGATAATTCACCCCTCCACTTT
TRBV12-3/TRBV12-4	TRBD2	TRBJ2-1	NA	CASGRDYDNEQFF	TGTGCCAGCGGTAGGGACTACGACAATGAGCAGTTCTTC